This TCR beta chain was retrieved from a study of blood T cell repertoires in COVID-19. Turning to the study itself: Some COVID-19 samples were acute and others convalescent; all came from the United States, Italy and Spain.

CDR1 SQVTM and CDR2 ANQGSEA come from the germline V gene. The CDR3 is 14 residues long. Trimming left V 4 bases short and J 5 bases short, with 17 bases between. Recovered status applied to Cohort 3 donors who had two consecutive negative PCRs. It also applied to those with clearance or with symptom resolution. As originally analysed: Estimation of nucleated cell counts was performed using reference gene primer amplification. Profiling relied on immunoSEQ multiplex PCR, and the TCRdb table lists in-frame clones only, not all of them. V and J calls plus clone size are reproduced from that table; the DNA served to infer D and trimming. The profile covers around 170,000 clones, with roughly 84% appearing a single time and approximately 8% taken by the ten largest.

This receptor was taken from a woman aged 50 to 65 who had recovered from COVID-19. This chain joins TRBV29-1 and TRBJ2-5, with D possibly matching TRBD1 (6 bases). Input material: PBMCs or T cells enriched from blood (not recorded which). CDR3 sequence reads: CSVAQDSLGETQYF. Written as DNA, the CDR3 is TGCAGCGTTGCCCAGGACAGCCTTGGGGAGACCCAGTACTTC.